These T cell receptor beta chains were read from a single sample in a study of T-cell reconstitution after alpha-beta-depleted transplantation in children. TCRdb reanalysed the PCR reads using MiXCR and keeps one entry per CDR3 protein. Among about a million distinct CDR3 sequences listed, less than 30% were seen once. Sequences were derived from PBMCs, mostly from graft donor cells, sampled 360 days after TCRalphabeta/CD19-depleted stem cell transplant. Receptors originate from a boy under two years old who had a stem cell transplant for SCID, so the T cells may come from the graft donor. CDR3s include the opening cysteine and the closing phenylalanine or tryptophan. Fields, in order: clone size, J gene, V gene, CDR3 length, D gene, CDR3 DNA, CDR3 protein. D genes are given only for firm matches. Clone sizes are given selectively: once, few, many, or a class where the clone is expanded.

clone size: many
J gene: TRBJ2-5
V gene: TRBV4-1
CDR3 length: 15
D gene: NA
CDR3 DNA: TGCGCCAGCAGCCAAGATCTGGCAGGGTGGGAGACCCAGTACTTC
CDR3 protein: CASSQDLAGWETQYF

clone size: few
J gene: TRBJ2-2
V gene: TRBV5-1
CDR3 length: 14
D gene: NA
CDR3 DNA: TGCGCCAGCAGCTCGAAGGGGGGGATCGGGGAGCTGTTTTTT
CDR3 protein: CASSSKGGIGELFF

clone size: few
J gene: TRBJ2-5
V gene: TRBV20-1
CDR3 length: 17
D gene: TRBD1
CDR3 DNA: TGCAGTGCTAGATTGACAGGGCTCACACGGAGACAAGAGACCCAGTACTTC
CDR3 protein: CSARLTGLTRRQETQYF

clone size: few
J gene: TRBJ2-7
V gene: TRBV29-1
CDR3 length: 13
D gene: NA
CDR3 DNA: TGCAGCGTTGTGCCCCGTCTCGGGGACGAGCAGTACTTC
CDR3 protein: CSVVPRLGDEQYF

clone size: few
J gene: TRBJ2-7
V gene: TRBV28
CDR3 length: 15
D gene: TRBD1
CDR3 DNA: TGTGCCAGCAGAGATGAGGGGGCTAGTATGTACGAGCAGTACTTC
CDR3 protein: CASRDEGASMYEQYF

clone size: NA
J gene: TRBJ1-1
V gene: TRBV5-1
CDR3 length: 17
D gene: NA
CDR3 DNA: TGCGCCAGCAGCTCGGTTGCGGGGACCGTTGGTCTCGGTGAAGCTTTCTTT
CDR3 protein: CASSSVAGTVGLGEAFF

clone size: NA
J gene: TRBJ1-1
V gene: TRBV6-1
CDR3 length: 14
D gene: NA
CDR3 DNA: TGTGCCAGCAGTGCCGGGACAAAAACAGGTGAAGCTTTCTTT
CDR3 protein: CASSAGTKTGEAFF

clone size: NA
J gene: TRBJ1-6
V gene: TRBV5-1
CDR3 length: 17
D gene: NA
CDR3 DNA: TGCGCCAGCAGCTTGATCGGGGCTTCCTCCTATAATTCACCCCTCCACTTT
CDR3 protein: CASSLIGASSYNSPLHF

clone size: few
J gene: TRBJ2-2
V gene: TRBV4-1
CDR3 length: 18
D gene: NA
CDR3 DNA: TGCGCCAGCAGCCAAGTGGGTGGTGGACTCGCGAACACCGGGGAGCTGTTTTTT
CDR3 protein: CASSQVGGGLANTGELFF

clone size: few
J gene: TRBJ2-1
V gene: TRBV5-1
CDR3 length: 16
D gene: NA
CDR3 DNA: TGCGCCAGCAGCTTAACAACGGGGGCCCTATTCAATGAGCAGTTCTTC
CDR3 protein: CASSLTTGALFNEQFF

clone size: many
J gene: TRBJ2-5
V gene: TRBV29-1
CDR3 length: 13
D gene: NA
CDR3 DNA: TGCAGCGTTGAAAGGACGATGACGGAGACCCAGTACTTC
CDR3 protein: CSVERTMTETQYF

clone size: NA
J gene: TRBJ2-1
V gene: TRBV6-5
CDR3 length: 15
D gene: TRBD1
CDR3 DNA: TGTGCCAGCAGTTACTCGGACAGGTTTTACAATGAGCAGTTCTTC
CDR3 protein: CASSYSDRFYNEQFF